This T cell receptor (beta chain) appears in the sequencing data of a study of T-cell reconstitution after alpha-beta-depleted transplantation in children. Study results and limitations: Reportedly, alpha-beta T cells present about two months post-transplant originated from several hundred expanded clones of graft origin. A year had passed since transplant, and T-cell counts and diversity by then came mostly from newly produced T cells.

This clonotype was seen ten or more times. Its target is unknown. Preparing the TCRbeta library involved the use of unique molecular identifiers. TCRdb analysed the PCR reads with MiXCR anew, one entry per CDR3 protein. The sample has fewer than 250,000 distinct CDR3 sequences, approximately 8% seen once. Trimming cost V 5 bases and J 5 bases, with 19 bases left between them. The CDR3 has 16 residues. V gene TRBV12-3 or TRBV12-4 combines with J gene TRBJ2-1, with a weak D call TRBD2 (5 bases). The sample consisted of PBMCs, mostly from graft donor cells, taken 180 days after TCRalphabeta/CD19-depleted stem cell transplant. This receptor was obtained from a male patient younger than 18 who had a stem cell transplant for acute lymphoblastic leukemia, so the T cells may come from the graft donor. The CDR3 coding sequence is TGTGCCAGCAGTCCAACCCACGGGGTACATGACAATGAGCAGTTCTTC. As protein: CASSPTHGVHDNEQFF.